Detailed here is one T cell receptor beta chain. The CDR3 spans 12 residues. Germline V CDR1 and CDR2: MNHNY, SVGAGI (reference sequence). Trimming left V 2 bases short and J 10 bases short, with 11 bases between. The data were taken from a study of blood T cell repertoires in COVID-19. Per the study methods: By means of reference gene primer amplification, nucleated cell counts were estimated. Sequencing used immunoSEQ multiplex PCR; TCRdb keeps in-frame clones, though not all of them. V, J and clone size derive from that table, while D and trimming were established from the DNA sequence. In the table there are over 100,000 clones, around 84% of which are singletons.

The sequence derives from a man between 60 and 70 years old with acute or convalescent COVID-19. The V and J genes are TRBV6-6 and TRBJ1-1; D ambiguous. Sample: peripheral blood. CDR3: CASSYTRFIAFF. DNA for the CDR3: TGTGCCAGCAGTTACACCAGGTTTATAGCTTTCTTT.